The clone carrying this T cell receptor beta chain has only a few counts. What it recognizes is unknown. CDR1 LGHNA and CDR2 YSLEER come from the germline V gene. V gave up 1 base and J gave up 1 base; unmatched junction bases: 5. CDR3 length: 18 amino acids. The sample belongs to a study of identical twins. Study results and limitations: Out-of-frame sharing of TCR alpha in monozygotic twins was underestimated by models.

Template switching created a universal primer site, and the cDNA included unique molecular identifiers. TCRdb ran MiXCR on the 5' RACE reads and lists one entry per CDR3 protein. The sample has around 250,000 distinct CDR3 sequences, 10% to 15% seen once. All donors were healthy Caucasians. The data also belong to a second study, concerning yellow fever vaccine responses in identical twins. From that second work: Twins' vaccine T cell response reportedly gave the appearance of partial convergence and partial personalization.

The chain combines TRBV4-3 with TRBJ2-1; TRBD2 agrees at 12 bases. Input material: memory (CD45RO+) T cells sorted from blood. The sequence was obtained from a woman younger than 30 in good health. CDR3 sequence reads: CASSQVGLAGPSYNEQFF. The CDR3 DNA is TGCGCCAGCAGCCAAGTGGGACTAGCGGGCCCTTCCTACAATGAGCAGTTCTTC.